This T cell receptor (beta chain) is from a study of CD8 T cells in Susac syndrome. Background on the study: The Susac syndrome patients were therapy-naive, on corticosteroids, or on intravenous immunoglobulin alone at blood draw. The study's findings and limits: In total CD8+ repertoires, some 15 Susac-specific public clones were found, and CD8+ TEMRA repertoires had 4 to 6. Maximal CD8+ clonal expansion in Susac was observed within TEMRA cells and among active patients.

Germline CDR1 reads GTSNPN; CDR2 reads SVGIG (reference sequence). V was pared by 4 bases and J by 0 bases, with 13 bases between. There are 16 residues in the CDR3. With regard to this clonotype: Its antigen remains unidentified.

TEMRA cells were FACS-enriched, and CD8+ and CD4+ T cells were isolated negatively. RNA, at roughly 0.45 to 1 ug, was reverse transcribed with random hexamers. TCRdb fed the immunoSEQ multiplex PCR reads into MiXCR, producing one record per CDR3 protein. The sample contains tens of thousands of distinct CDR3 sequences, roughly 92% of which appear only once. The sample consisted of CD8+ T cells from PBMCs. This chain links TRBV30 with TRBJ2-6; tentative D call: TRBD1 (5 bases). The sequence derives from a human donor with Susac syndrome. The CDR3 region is CAWTRAGNSGANVLTF. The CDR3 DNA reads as TGTGCCTGGACTAGGGCAGGGAACTCTGGGGCCAACGTCCTGACTTTC.